Listed below are T cell receptor beta chains from one sample, sequenced in a study of Ad26.COV2.S vaccination and SARS-CoV-2 variants. The protocol was immunoSEQ multiplex PCR, while the TCRdb copy is restricted to in-frame clones and leaves out a portion. The data show hundreds of thousands of clones, 89% seen once. The specimen comprised peripheral blood, sampled in a trial of Ad26.COV2.S vaccine versus placebo. The receptor set was obtained from a person aged 18-65 years who received the Ad26.COV2.S COVID-19 vaccine or a placebo. CDR3s include the opening cysteine and the closing phenylalanine or tryptophan. D genes are given only for firm matches. For some rows the clone size is stated as once, few or many, or as a class when expanded; others skip it.

>.|TRBD2|TRBV11-3|TRBJ2-7
CASSLGAGGGEQYF
TGTGCCAGCAGCTTAGGTGCGGGAGGGGGGGAGCAGTACTTC
>.|TRBD2|TRBV29-1|TRBJ2-2
CSVGRTSGRANTGELFF
TGCAGCGTTGGTCGGACTAGCGGGAGGGCGAACACCGGGGAGCTGTTTTTT
>.|.|TRBV4-3|TRBJ2-6
CASSQDVGSGANVLTF
TGCGCCAGCAGCCAAGATGTTGGCTCTGGGGCCAACGTCCTGACTTTC
>.|.|TRBV2|TRBJ1-1
CASSARHVATEAFF
TGTGCCAGCAGTGCACGACATGTTGCGACTGAAGCTTTCTTT
>.|.|TRBV7-2|TRBJ1-2
CASSLDTHGYTF
TGTGCCAGCAGCTTGGACACTCATGGCTACACCTTC
>.|.|TRBV15|TRBJ1-1
CATSIHTQWTEAFF
TGTGCCACCAGCATCCATACCCAGTGGACTGAAGCTTTCTTT
>.|TRBD2|TRBV7-9|TRBJ2-2
CASSLIGQSGRHTGELFF
TGTGCCAGCAGCTTAATTGGGCAAAGCGGGAGGCACACCGGGGAGCTGTTTTTT
>.|TRBD1|TRBV5-1|TRBJ1-4
CASGRTGEGEKLFF
TGCGCCAGCGGAAGGACAGGGGAGGGGGAAAAACTGTTTTTT
>.|TRBD1|TRBV4-3|TRBJ1-6
CASSQDPGQGRNSPLHF
TGCGCCAGCAGCCAAGATCCGGGACAGGGTAGGAATTCACCCCTCCACTTT
>.|.|TRBV7-7|TRBJ2-2
CASSQGQNTGELFF
TGTGCTAGCAGCCAGGGACAAAACACCGGGGAGCTGTTTTTT
>.|TRBD2|TRBV2|TRBJ2-2
CASFPGTRGAGELFF
TGTGCCAGCTTCCCCGGGACTAGGGGGGCCGGGGAGCTGTTTTTT
>.|.|TRBV4-3|TRBJ1-5
CASSQDTGTGNQPQHF
TGCGCCAGCAGCCAAGATACGGGGACTGGGAATCAGCCCCAGCATTTT
>few|.|TRBV29-1|TRBJ1-3
CSVDATGTENSGNTIYF
TGCAGCGTTGATGCTACCGGGACGGAGAACTCTGGAAACACCATATATTTT
>.|.|TRBV7-2|TRBJ2-5
CASSLGLHQETQYF
TGTGCCAGCAGCCTGGGACTGCACCAGGAGACCCAGTACTTC
>.|.|TRBV27|TRBJ1-6
CASSRGQNSPLHF
TGTGCCAGCAGCCGCGGACAGAATTCACCCCTCCACTTT
>.|.|TRBV11-3|TRBJ1-6
CASSLGTLNSPLHF
TGTGCCAGCAGCTTAGGGACGCTAAATTCACCCCTCCACTTT
>.|TRBD2|TRBV19|TRBJ2-7
CASSIGGGPNEQYF
TGTGCCAGTAGTATCGGGGGGGGCCCCAACGAGCAGTACTTC
>.|.|TRBV7-3|TRBJ2-6
CASSPLGTKSSGANVLTF
TGTGCCAGCAGCCCCCTCGGGACAAAATCCTCTGGGGCCAACGTCCTGACTTTC
>.|.|TRBV2|TRBJ1-1
CASREWAAGRVKYEAFF
TGTGCCAGCAGGGAGTGGGCGGCGGGCAGGGTGAAATATGAAGCTTTCTTT
>once|.|TRBV18|TRBJ2-5
CASSPSQETQYF
TGTGCCAGCTCACCATCACAAGAGACCCAGTACTTC
>.|.|TRBV5-1|TRBJ2-5
CASSLMGQETQYF
TGCGCCAGCAGCTTAATGGGTCAAGAGACCCAGTACTTC
>.|TRBD2|TRBV3-1/TRBV3-2|TRBJ2-7
CASSRTPSGFISYEQYF
TGTGCCAGCAGCCGCACCCCTAGCGGATTTATTTCCTACGAGCAGTACTTC
>.|.|TRBV7-3|TRBJ2-1
CASSPEPYPYNEQFF
TGTGCCTCCTCTCCGGAGCCGTATCCCTACAATGAGCAGTTCTTC
>once|.|TRBV12-3/TRBV12-4|TRBJ1-2
CASSLAYQGGYTF
TGTGCCAGCAGTTTAGCTTACCAGGGCGGCTACACCTTC
>.|.|TRBV4-3|TRBJ2-3
CASSQAWGSTDTQYF
TGCGCCAGCAGCCAAGCTTGGGGAAGCACAGATACGCAGTATTTT
>.|.|TRBV12-3/TRBV12-4|TRBJ2-2
CAGTPNTGELFF
TGTGCGGGGACACCGAACACCGGGGAGCTGTTTTTT
>.|TRBD1|TRBV7-2|TRBJ2-5
CASSPNRGRETQYF
TGTGCCAGCAGCCCGAACAGGGGGAGAGAGACCCAGTACTTC
>.|TRBD1|TRBV19|TRBJ1-2
CASSGPGQGSGGYTF
TGTGCCAGTAGTGGTCCGGGACAGGGTTCGGGGGGCTACACCTTC
>.|.|TRBV28|TRBJ1-5
CASAGPNRVQPQHF
TGTGCCAGCGCGGGCCCGAACCGGGTTCAGCCCCAGCATTTT
>.|.|TRBV5-5|TRBJ2-1
CASSLASGMYNEQFF
TGTGCCAGCAGCCTAGCGTCAGGAATGTACAATGAGCAGTTCTTC
>.|.|TRBV7-9|TRBJ2-5
CASSFQETQYF
TGTGCCAGCAGCTTCCAAGAGACCCAGTACTTC
>.|.|TRBV27|TRBJ2-7
CASNPTGPSYEQYF
TGTGCCAGCAATCCGACAGGCCCATCCTACGAGCAGTACTTC
>.|.|TRBV5-1|TRBJ2-1
CASSTGLGEQFF
TGCGCCAGCAGCACGGGCCTGGGTGAGCAGTTCTTC
>once|.|TRBV3-1/TRBV3-2|TRBJ1-2
CASSQDLTRGYTF
TGTGCCAGCAGCCAAGATCTTACCCGGGGCTACACCTTC
>.|.|TRBV7-7|TRBJ2-5
CASSSGETQYF
TGTGCCAGCAGCTCGGGAGAGACCCAGTACTTC
>.|TRBD1|TRBV5-8|TRBJ1-4
CASIDRGLNEKLFF
TGTGCCAGCATCGACAGGGGGCTTAACGAAAAACTGTTTTTT
>.|TRBD1|TRBV7-9|TRBJ1-3
CASSPWGTGGSGNTIYF
TGTGCCAGCAGCCCTTGGGGGACAGGGGGCTCGGGAAACACCATATATTTT
>.|TRBD1|TRBV29-1|TRBJ2-1
CSVEDPRGSLHEQFF
TGCAGCGTTGAAGATCCCAGGGGGAGTCTTCATGAGCAGTTCTTC
>.|.|TRBV27|TRBJ2-3
CASRPAQWDTQYF
TGTGCCAGCAGGCCGGCCCAATGGGATACGCAGTATTTT
>.|TRBD1|TRBV25-1|TRBJ2-3
CASSEPRTGGADTQYF
TGTGCCAGCAGTGAACCTCGCACAGGGGGTGCAGATACGCAGTATTTT
>.|.|TRBV12-3/TRBV12-4|TRBJ1-2
CASSLQGNGGYTF
TGTGCCAGCAGTTTGCAGGGGAATGGTGGCTACACCTTC
>once|.|TRBV4-3|TRBJ1-5
CASSQDYRDLNQPQHF
TGCGCCAGCAGCCAAGATTATCGGGACCTGAATCAGCCCCAGCATTTT
>.|TRBD2|TRBV9|TRBJ2-5
CASSVGGLAGETQYF
TGTGCCAGCAGCGTAGGGGGACTAGCGGGAGAGACCCAGTACTTC
>.|.|TRBV11-2|TRBJ2-7
CASSLVVGGGFSYEQYF
TGTGCCAGCAGCTTAGTTGTGGGCGGGGGCTTCTCCTACGAGCAGTACTTC
>.|.|TRBV5-1|TRBJ2-3
CASTGRNTDTQYF
TGCGCCAGCACCGGTCGGAACACAGATACGCAGTATTTT
>.|TRBD2|TRBV5-1|TRBJ2-7
CASSLRGGGTSYEQYF
TGCGCCAGCAGCTTGAGGGGCGGGGGGACGAGCTACGAGCAGTACTTC
>.|.|TRBV5-4|TRBJ1-2
CASSLEGQRGWGYTF
TGTGCCAGCAGCTTGGAAGGGCAGCGAGGCTGGGGCTACACCTTC
>.|.|TRBV7-2|TRBJ1-3
CASSYGQGNTIYF
TGTGCCAGCAGCTACGGACAGGGAAACACCATATATTTT
>.|.|TRBV6-1|TRBJ1-1
CASSEIGGRYEAFF
TGTGCCAGCAGTGAAATCGGAGGCCGGTATGAAGCTTTCTTT
>.|TRBD2|TRBV19|TRBJ2-1
CASSPGTNNEQFF
TGTGCCAGTAGTCCCGGGACTAACAATGAGCAGTTCTTC
>.|.|TRBV6-5|TRBJ1-3
CASSPTLTGNTIYF
TGTGCCAGCAGTCCCACTCTCACTGGAAACACCATATATTTT
>.|.|TRBV6-1|TRBJ1-2
CASSEARTAYGYTF
TGTGCCAGCAGTGAAGCCCGGACGGCTTATGGCTACACCTTC
>once|TRBD2|TRBV30|TRBJ2-3
CAWSDAVGSGDRDTQYF
TGTGCCTGGAGTGATGCCGTAGGTAGCGGGGATAGGGATACGCAGTATTTT
>once|.|TRBV19|TRBJ2-7
CASSTPTVGTSYEQYF
TGTGCCAGTAGTACTCCCACAGTGGGGACCTCTTACGAGCAGTACTTC
>.|.|TRBV7-2|TRBJ1-5
CASSLRGGSPGDSNQPQHF
TGTGCCAGCAGCTTAAGGGGGGGGTCCCCCGGGGACAGCAATCAGCCCCAGCATTTT
>.|.|TRBV18|TRBJ1-3
CASSSPTGNTIYF
TGTGCCAGCTCTTCACCGACTGGAAACACCATATATTTT
>.|TRBD2|TRBV7-2|TRBJ2-3
CASSQRGGRDTQYF
TGTGCCAGCAGCCAGCGGGGGGGCAGGGATACGCAGTATTTT